The 4 T cell receptor beta chains reported below all come from one sample, sequenced in a study of blood T cell repertoires in COVID-19. Method: immunoSEQ multiplex PCR; TCRdb's copy keeps in-frame clones and lacks some. This sample has fewer than 85,000 clones, with approximately 90% found just once. The sequenced sample consisted of peripheral blood. The receptors derive from a human donor in a cohort sampled during active COVID-19.

The chain recombines TRBV19 with TRBJ1-1; 9 nucleotides align to TRBD1. Trimming removed 9 bases from V and 5 bases from J; junction bases left unmatched: 16. Germline CDR1 reads LNHDA; CDR2 reads SQIVND (reference sequence). The CDR3 is 16 residues long. Written as DNA, the CDR3 is TGTGCCAGCAACTCCGGGACAGGGCCCGGCGTTACTGAAGCTTTCTTT. This sequence encodes CASNSGTGPGVTEAFF.

V and J are TRBV6-2 or TRBV6-3 and TRBJ2-7; D is perhaps TRBD2 (6 bases). Trimming took off 0 bases at V and 3 bases at J, with 15 bases between the two ends. This CDR3 comprises 16 residues. Per germline, CDR1 MNHEY and CDR2 SVGEGT. The CDR3 DNA is TGTGCCAGCAGTTACTCGACTAAGGAGGGAGGCTACGAGCAGTACTTC. It codes for CASSYSTKEGGYEQYF.

The V gene is TRBV28, the J gene TRBJ1-4, with D unresolved. The V gene lost 7 bases and the J gene lost 3 bases, with 15 bases spanning the gap. CDR1 is MDHEN and CDR2 is SYDVKM in the germline V gene. CDR3 length: 15 amino acids. CDR3 region: CASTGVSHANEKLFF. DNA of the CDR3: TGTGCCAGCACGGGAGTAAGCCACGCTAATGAAAAACTGTTTTTT.

The rearrangement joins TRBV2 to TRBJ2-2, with 7 bases matching TRBD1. This CDR3 spans 16 amino acids. Germline loops: CDR1 SNHLY, CDR2 FYNNEI. V shed 5 bases, J shed 6 bases, and the junction held 12 bases outside the gene matches. The chain's CDR3 is CASSFTETGSAGELFF. The CDR3 coding sequence is TGTGCCAGCAGTTTTACGGAGACAGGGTCCGCCGGGGAGCTGTTTTTT.